One sample yielded the 5 T cell receptor beta chains listed below, sequenced in a study of blood T cell repertoires in COVID-19. Measured with immunoSEQ multiplex PCR; TCRdb has only the in-frame clones, and not every one. The profile covers roughly 92,000 clones, with around 87% appearing a single time and roughly 4.5% taken by the ten largest. The sample comprised peripheral blood. The receptors were gathered from a woman of 80 years or more with acute or convalescent COVID-19.

This clone is a singleton in its sample. The limits of the CDR3 on the DNA are not certain, so only TCRdb's listed CDR3 is given. This chain joins TRBV28 and TRBJ1-3; the table's D call, TRBD1, has no DNA check behind it. Looked up from germline, CDR1 is MDHEN and CDR2 is SYDVKM. The CDR3 spans 15 residues, counting both ends. CDR3 residues: CASSLLVGQGAGRLF.

The rearrangement uses TRBV19 and TRBJ1-1, with TRBD1 matching 9 bases. Germline trimming cut 2 bases from V and 1 base from J; bases unmatched to any gene: 5. In germline, CDR1 is LNHDA, CDR2 SQIVND (reference sequence). CDR3 length: 16 residues. The CDR3 region has the DNA TGTGCCAGTAGTATATCACCGGGACAGGGGAACACTGAAGCTTTCTTT. This translates into CASSISPGQGNTEAFF.

This clone was detected only a few times. This rearrangement joins TRBV7-8 to TRBJ1-4, with D possibly TRBD1 on 5 matching bases. Germline V gene data show CDR1 as SGHVS and CDR2 as FQNEAQ. V lost 0 bases to trimming and J lost 7 bases, with 18 bases between them. The CDR3 covers 17 residues. CDR3 protein: CASSLASVTTGGEKLFF. CDR3 nucleotide sequence: TGTGCCAGCAGCTTAGCTTCGGTGACTACCGGGGGTGAAAAACTGTTTTTT.

The V and J genes are TRBV7-9 and TRBJ1-2; TRBD1 matches 7 bases. The trim removed 2 bases at V and 7 bases at J, leaving 7 bases unmatched. Germline-derived CDR1 and CDR2 are SEHNR and FQNEAQ (reference sequence). CDR3 length: 14 residues. This CDR3 reads CASSLIGGVGGYTF. The CDR3 DNA sequence: TGTGCCAGCAGCTTAATAGGGGGCGTTGGTGGCTACACCTTC.

V gene TRBV6-5 combines with J gene TRBJ2-4; 7 bases line up with TRBD2. Germline CDR1 reads MNHEY; CDR2 reads SVGAGI. There are 14 residues in the CDR3. V lost 4 bases, J lost 12 bases, and 12 bases stayed unmatched. CDR3 nucleotides: TGTGCCAGCAGTTTCCTCGGGGGAGGGAGTGGTCAGTACTTC. It is translated as CASSFLGGGSGQYF.